This T cell receptor (beta chain) was profiled in a study of CD8+ T cells in alopecia areata. Points from the study as a whole: Patients shared TCRs less clearly than mice did, possibly for HLA-related reasons.

Treatment of the sample: oral pan-JAK inhibitor, 5-10 mg twice daily. Cell sorting on a FACSAria was used to separate CD4+ and CD8+ T cells from the PBMCs. Germline CDR1 is MNHNY and CDR2 is SVGAGI (reference sequence). The CDR3 covers 14 residues. Trimming at V came to 2 bases and at J to 4 bases, leaving 3 bases not matched to a gene. Details on this clone: Its antigen is as yet unknown.

After isolation, RNA underwent reverse transcription to generate cDNA as the sequencing template. Measured with immunoSEQ multiplex PCR; TCRdb has only the in-frame clones, and not every one. Of 200,000 to 250,000 clones in the sample, 43% are singletons; the top ten hold 2% to 3%. The sequencing here drew on CD4+ T cells sorted from blood, taken at approximately week 36, from a patient treated with tofacitinib. The V and J genes are TRBV6-6 and TRBJ1-2; 8 nucleotides match TRBD1. This receptor was taken from a human donor with alopecia areata. The CDR3 spells CASSYETGAYGYTF. As DNA, the CDR3 is TGTGCCAGCAGTTACGAGACAGGGGCCTATGGCTACACCTTC.